These 15 T cell receptor beta chains came from one sample sequenced in a study of cytotoxic CD8 clonotypes in ibrutinib-treated CLL. Profiling relied on immunoSEQ multiplex PCR, and the TCRdb table lists in-frame clones only, not all of them. The sample has 130,000 to 150,000 clones; 75% to 85% are singletons. The sample in question was PBMCs, obtained after 12 months of ibrutinib treatment. Receptors were obtained from a human donor with chronic lymphocytic leukemia.

The CDR3 reads CASSFWDRREETQYF. CDR3 bases: TGTGCCAGCAGCTTCTGGGACAGGAGGGAAGAGACCCAGTACTTC. This chain links TRBV5-4 with TRBJ2-5, with TRBD1 matching 8 bases. Per germline, CDR1 SGHNT and CDR2 YYREEE (reference sequence). This CDR3 is 15 amino acids long. J lost 3 bases, V lost 2 bases, and 6 bases had no gene match.

The chain uses TRBV4-1 and TRBJ2-1, with 10 bases matching TRBD2. CDR3 length: 15 residues. In germline, CDR1 is MGHRA, CDR2 YSYEKL. The J segment lost 2 bases and the V segment lost 4 bases, leaving 2 bases of the junction unmatched. CDR3 sequence (DNA): TGCGCCAGCAGCCGGACTAGCGGAACCTACAATGAGCAGTTCTTC. This gives the protein CASSRTSGTYNEQFF.

This chain links TRBV9 with TRBJ1-3; possible D gene TRBD1, 5 bases. The V gene's germline CDR1 is SGDLS and CDR2 YYNGEE. V lost 0 bases, J lost 0 bases, and 10 bases lay in between. The CDR3 is made up of 16 amino acids. The CDR3 sequence: CASSVADTYSGNTIYF. The DNA of the CDR3 is TGTGCCAGCAGCGTAGCGGACACTTACTCTGGAAACACCATATATTTT.

The rearrangement links TRBV7-6 to TRBJ2-7, with TRBD1 as a possible D gene (6 bases). The CDR3 has 14 amino acids. Germline V gene sequence: CDR1 SGHVS, CDR2 FNYEAQ. V gave up 2 bases and J gave up 7 bases, with 15 bases separating them. CDR3 residues: CASSLPAQGDEQYF. The CDR3 DNA reads as TGTGCCAGCAGCTTACCCGCACAGGGAGATGAGCAGTACTTC.

This chain joins TRBV5-1 and TRBJ2-7; D is unresolved. Trimming stripped 3 bases from V and 0 bases from J, with 4 bases between. There are 12 residues in the CDR3. The V gene's germline CDR1 is SGHRS and CDR2 YFSETQ. The CDR3 DNA reads TGCGCCAGCAGCTCCCTCTCCTACGAGCAGTACTTC. Encoded protein: CASSSLSYEQYF.

This chain connects TRBV5-6 to TRBJ2-7; D is possibly TRBD1 (5 bases). Germline CDR1 reads SGHDT; CDR2 reads YYEEEE. V lost 0 bases to trimming and J lost 2 bases, with 12 bases between them. There are 15 residues in the CDR3. The CDR3 here is CASSLGGSYTYEQYF. The CDR3 region has the DNA TGTGCCAGCAGCTTGGGGGGCTCATATACCTACGAGCAGTACTTC.

The gene calls are TRBV4-2 and TRBJ1-4; D may be TRBD1 (5 bases). The CDR3 sequence is 18 residues long. The V gene's germline CDR1 is LGHNA and CDR2 YNFKEQ. Trimming shortened V by 0 bases and J by 0 bases, and 14 bases separated the two germline ends. CDR3 DNA: TGTGCCAGCAGCCAAGATAATAGCAGGGCCGCAACTAATGAAAAACTGTTTTTT. The encoded protein is CASSQDNSRAATNEKLFF.

The rearrangement uses TRBV6-5 and TRBJ2-7; TRBD2 is a possible D gene (6 bases). The CDR3 is made up of 14 amino acids. The germline CDR1 and CDR2 sequences are MNHEY and SVGAGI. The V end was cut by 0 bases, the J end by 3 bases, with 9 bases between. CDR3 sequence reads: CASSYSGTFYEQYF. In DNA, the CDR3 is TGTGCCAGCAGTTACTCCGGGACTTTCTACGAGCAGTACTTC.

The genes are TRBV5-5 and TRBJ2-1; the match to TRBD2 covers 14 bases. The ends lost 0 bases at V and 2 bases at J; junction bases unmatched: 7. The CDR3 is 19 residues long. Germline CDR1 and CDR2: SGHKS and YYEKEE (reference sequence). Here the CDR3 DNA reads TGTGCCAGCAGCTTGGGGGGACTAGCGGGAGTTGAGGCCTACAATGAGCAGTTCTTC. Translation gives CASSLGGLAGVEAYNEQFF. The variable domain in full, completed from reference TRBV5-5 and TRBJ2-1, reads DAGVTQSPTHLIKTRGQQVTLRCSPISGHKSVSWYQQVLGQGPQFIFQYYEKEERGRGNFPDRFSARQFPNYSSELNVNALLLGDSALYLCASSLGGLAGVEAYNEQFFGPGTRLTVL.

This clone has only one observation. The rearrangement joins TRBV13 to TRBJ2-2, with 9 positions matching TRBD1. Per germline, CDR1 PRHDT and CDR2 FYEKMQ (reference sequence). The CDR3 has 16 residues. V lost 0 bases and J lost 3; bases outside the gene matches: 2. The CDR3 bases are TGTGCCAGCAGCTTAGGGGGACAGGGCTACACCGGGGAGCTGTTTTTT. Translating it yields CASSLGGQGYTGELFF.

V is TRBV28 and J is TRBJ2-5; 10 nucleotides align to TRBD2. Germline V gene lookup returns CDR1 MDHEN and CDR2 SYDVKM. V gave up 7 bases and J gave up 5 bases; unmatched junction bases: 10. The CDR3 has 15 amino acids. The CDR3 region is CASTSAGGPGETQYF. In DNA form, the CDR3 reads TGTGCCAGCACCTCAGCGGGAGGGCCTGGTGAGACCCAGTACTTC.

V and J are TRBV5-1 and TRBJ2-3, with TRBD2 identical over 10 bases. Germline lookup yields CDR1 SGHRS and CDR2 YFSETQ. The CDR3 extends over 17 amino acids. Trimming took 1 base from V and 3 from J; bases not matched to a gene: 8. CDR3: CASSLLPSGSPTDTQYF. DNA of the CDR3: TGCGCCAGCAGCTTGCTGCCTAGCGGGAGTCCGACAGATACGCAGTATTTT.

V is TRBV5-5 and J is TRBJ1-4; the D is unclear. V was trimmed by 2 bases and J by 0 bases, leaving 8 bases between them. This CDR3 spans 15 amino acids. The germline CDR1 and CDR2 sequences are SGHKS and YYEKEE (reference sequence). This chain's CDR3 is CASSLIHATNEKLFF. The CDR3 bases are TGTGCCAGCAGCTTAATACATGCAACTAATGAAAAACTGTTTTTT. The entire variable domain, with the rest obtained from reference TRBV5-5 and TRBJ1-4, is as follows: DAGVTQSPTHLIKTRGQQVTLRCSPISGHKSVSWYQQVLGQGPQFIFQYYEKEERGRGNFPDRFSARQFPNYSSELNVNALLLGDSALYLCASSLIHATNEKLFFGSGTQLSVL.

The V call is TRBV5-4, the J call TRBJ1-1; a possible D gene is TRBD1 (5 bases). The CDR3 length is 14 residues. Germline V CDR1 and CDR2: SGHNT, YYREEE (reference sequence). Deletions cut 4 bases from V and 1 base from J, with 11 bases between. CDR3 region: CASSAGPRNTEAFF. The CDR3 DNA sequence: TGTGCCAGCAGCGCGGGACCCCGGAACACTGAAGCTTTCTTT.

This clone was counted once. The CDR3: CASSLVLAGGSTDTQYF. The CDR3, as DNA: TGTGCCAGCAGCTTAGTACTAGCGGGAGGGAGCACAGATACGCAGTATTTT. The rearrangement uses TRBV13 and TRBJ2-3, with 13 nucleotides matching TRBD2. The V gene's germline CDR1 is PRHDT and CDR2 FYEKMQ (reference sequence). The length of the CDR3 is 17 residues. Germline trimming cut 1 base from V and 0 bases from J; bases unmatched to any gene: 1. Combining the CDR3 with reference TRBV13 and TRBJ2-3 gives the whole variable domain AAGVIQSPRHLIKEKRETATLKCYPIPRHDTVYWYQQGPGQDPQFLISFYEKMQSDKGSIPDRFSAQQFSDYHSELNMSSLELGDSALYFCASSLVLAGGSTDTQYFGPGTRLTVL.